The 16 T cell receptor beta chains given below trace back to one sample, sequenced in a study of early T cells in non-severe SARS-CoV-2 infection. TCRdb called the 5' RACE reads again in MiXCR, with one record for every CDR3 protein. The data show 100,000 to 120,000 distinct CDR3 sequences, about 12% seen once. Specimen: whole blood, collected at baseline. These receptor sequences come from an adult who was a healthcare worker with PCR-confirmed SARS-CoV-2 infection or an uninfected control (not recorded which).

This clonotype has just a few counts. The rearrangement joins TRBV20-1 to TRBJ1-3, with unresolved D. The germline gives CDR1 DFQATT, CDR2 SNEGSKA (reference sequence). V was shortened by 0 bases and J by 0 bases, with 9 bases between the two germline ends. This CDR3 is built from 15 residues. The CDR3 region is CSARDHQRSGNTIYF. The CDR3, as DNA: TGCAGTGCTAGAGATCATCAACGCTCTGGAAACACCATATATTTT.

This clonotype was counted between two and nine times. V is TRBV7-2 and J is TRBJ1-1; D call uncertain. The V and J ends lost 2 bases and 1 base respectively, with 5 bases between them. Germline values: CDR1 SGHTA, CDR2 FQGNSA. The CDR3 runs to 13 residues. In DNA, the CDR3 is TGTGCCAGCAGCTTAAAAGAGAACACTGAAGCTTTCTTT. This gives the protein CASSLKENTEAFF. Using reference TRBV7-2 and TRBJ1-1 for the parts outside the CDR3, the full variable domain is GAGVSQSPSNKVTEKGKDVELRCDPISGHTALYWYRQSLGQGLEFLIYFQGNSAPDKSGLPSDRFSAERTGGSVSTLTIQRTQQEDSAVYLCASSLKENTEAFFGQGTRLTVV.

This clonotype was seen many times. The chain links TRBV10-3 to TRBJ2-7; D not resolved. Germline values: CDR1 ENHRY, CDR2 SYGVKD. The CDR3 covers 14 residues. V was pared by 4 bases and J by 4 bases, with 14 bases between. CDR3 loop: CAISGELVGYEQYF. The CDR3 region has the DNA TGTGCCATCAGTGGCGAACTGGTTGGGTACGAGCAGTACTTC.

This rearrangement joins TRBV24-1 to TRBJ1-5; 7 bases align to TRBD1. This CDR3 contains 14 residues. Germline-derived CDR1 and CDR2 are KGHDR and SFDVKD. The V segment lost 9 bases and the J segment 4 bases; nucleotides outside the gene matches: 8. The CDR3 DNA is TGTGCCACCGTCAGGACAGGAGGGAATCAGCCCCAGCATTTT. Protein sequence: CATVRTGGNQPQHF.

V is TRBV27 and J is TRBJ2-1, with 10 bases that match TRBD2. V was pared by 4 bases and J by 0 bases, with 12 bases of the junction left unmatched. Germline assignment: CDR1 MNHEY and CDR2 SMNVEV (reference sequence). The CDR3 runs to 19 residues. The DNA for the CDR3 is TGTGCCAGCAGTTCTCGGGCTAGCGGGGGTTCGAGCTCCTACAATGAGCAGTTCTTC. It is translated as CASSSRASGGSSSYNEQFF.

The chain combines TRBV21-1 with TRBJ2-1; the table's D gene call, TRBD2, was not cross checked with the DNA. TRBV21-1 is shown as a pseudogene. The CDR3 runs 16 residues. The CDR3 reads CASSIKTSGRVCEQFF. The CDR3 region has the DNA TGTGCCAGCAGCATTAAGACTAGCGGGAGGGTCTGTGAGCAGTTCTTC.

This clonotype was observed a handful of times. The DNA for the CDR3 is TGTGCCAGCAGCCAACTAGCGGGGGGGGGCACAGATACGCAGTATTTT. Translating gives CASSQLAGGGTDTQYF. The chain carries TRBV4-2 and TRBJ2-3, with TRBD2 identical over 12 bases. The CDR3 has 16 residues. Germline loops: CDR1 LGHNA, CDR2 YNFKEQ. The trim removed 2 bases at V and 1 base at J, leaving 1 base unmatched.

With respect to this clonotype: One end of the junction varies from germline; a read error may be responsible. The chain combines TRBV5-4 with TRBJ1-1, with D hard to call. This CDR3 is 15 amino acids long. Germline V gene sequence: CDR1 SGHNT, CDR2 YYREEE (reference sequence). Written as DNA, the CDR3 is TGTGTCAGCAGCTTGAAGCAGAACTTGAACACTGAAGCTTTCTTT. This encodes CVSSLKQNLNTEAFF.

The chain employs TRBV7-3 and TRBJ2-1, with D tentatively TRBD2 (5 bases). Germline values: CDR1 SGHTA, CDR2 FQGTGA. This CDR3 is built from 15 residues. Between the trimmed V and J ends, which lost 5 bases and 0 bases, there was a span of 11 bases. CDR3 nucleotide sequence: TGTGCCAGCAGCCCGGACTCGAGCTCCTACAATGAGCAGTTCTTC. Its protein product is CASSPDSSSYNEQFF. The variable domain in full, completed from reference TRBV7-3 and TRBJ2-1, reads GAGVSQTPSNKVTEKGKYVELRCDPISGHTALYWYRQSLGQGPEFLIYFQGTGAADDSGLPNDRFFAVRPEGSVSTLKIQRTERGDSAVYLCASSPDSSSYNEQFFGPGTRLTVL.

This chain uses TRBV28 with TRBJ2-2, with 9 bases matching TRBD2. With V trimmed by 7 bases and J by 1 base, 7 bases remained unmatched. Germline V gives CDR1 MDHEN, CDR2 SYDVKM. This CDR3 has 16 residues. The CDR3 coding sequence is TGTGCCAGCATGGCTCCTAGCGGGGTGAACACCGGGGAGCTGTTTTTT. Translated: CASMAPSGVNTGELFF. Full variable domain (remainder filled in from reference TRBV28 and TRBJ2-2): DVKVTQSSRYLVKRTGEKVFLECVQDMDHENMFWYRQDPGLGLRLIYFSYDVKMKEKGDIPEGYSVSREKKERFSLILESASTNQTSMYLCASMAPSGVNTGELFFGEGSRLTVL.

The table lists this clonotype with many counts. The chain links TRBV29-1 to TRBJ2-5, with D unclear. This CDR3 region has 12 residues. Germline CDR1 SQVTM, CDR2 ANQGSEA. Trimming shortened V by 2 bases and J by 2 bases, and 6 bases separated the two germline ends. CDR3 amino acids: CSVERGQETQYF. The CDR3 coding sequence is TGCAGCGTTGAACGTGGTCAAGAGACCCAGTACTTC.

This clonotype showed up many times. The V and J genes are TRBV6-1 and TRBJ1-1; 7 bases fit TRBD1. CDR3 size: 16 residues. V was clipped by 3 bases and J by 0 bases; unmatched bases: 7. Germline V gene lookup returns CDR1 MNHNS and CDR2 SASEGT. CDR3 in DNA: TGTGCCAGCAGTGACCCTTGGACAGGAGTGAACACTGAAGCTTTCTTT. Encoded protein: CASSDPWTGVNTEAFF.

This chain connects TRBV9 to TRBJ2-1; D is undetermined. The germline gives CDR1 SGDLS, CDR2 YYNGEE. Between the trimmed V and J ends, which lost 1 base and 9 bases, there was a span of 14 bases. The CDR3 sequence is 14 residues long. The DNA for the CDR3 is TGTGCCAGCAGCGTACCCCCCGGGCGTGCTGAGCAGTTCTTC. It encodes CASSVPPGRAEQFF. The full variable domain, its missing parts supplied by reference TRBV9 and TRBJ2-1, is DSGVTQTPKHLITATGQRVTLRCSPRSGDLSVYWYQQSLDQGLQFLIQYYNGEERAKGNILERFSAQQFPDLHSELNLSSLELGDSALYFCASSVPPGRAEQFFGPGTRLTVL.

This chain joins TRBV5-1 and TRBJ1-1; D is ambiguous. The CDR3 consists of 14 residues. The germline gives CDR1 SGHRS, CDR2 YFSETQ. V was shortened by 0 bases and J by 5 bases, with 11 bases between the two germline ends. The CDR3 reads CASSLGPPRTEAFF. For the CDR3, the DNA is TGCGCCAGCAGCTTGGGCCCCCCCAGAACTGAAGCTTTCTTT.

This clonotype was seen only a few times. V is TRBV2 and J is TRBJ1-2; D is unresolved. CDR1 is SNHLY and CDR2 is FYNNEI in the germline V gene. There are 12 residues in the CDR3. The germline V and J ends were trimmed by 8 bases and 4 bases, with 11 bases remaining between them. CDR3 sequence reads: CASLQRPYGYTF. The CDR3 DNA follows: TGTGCCAGCCTGCAACGGCCCTATGGCTACACCTTC.

This clonotype was picked up many times. This sequence joins TRBV18 and TRBJ1-4, with D maybe TRBD1 (6 bases). The V end lost 4 bases, the J end lost 0 bases, and 12 bases lay between the germline ends. The CDR3 consists of 16 residues. Looked up from germline, CDR1 is KGHSH and CDR2 is LQKENI. DNA of the CDR3: TGTGCCAGCTCACTACGGACAGTTGCAACTAATGAAAAACTGTTTTTT. Amino acid sequence: CASSLRTVATNEKLFF.